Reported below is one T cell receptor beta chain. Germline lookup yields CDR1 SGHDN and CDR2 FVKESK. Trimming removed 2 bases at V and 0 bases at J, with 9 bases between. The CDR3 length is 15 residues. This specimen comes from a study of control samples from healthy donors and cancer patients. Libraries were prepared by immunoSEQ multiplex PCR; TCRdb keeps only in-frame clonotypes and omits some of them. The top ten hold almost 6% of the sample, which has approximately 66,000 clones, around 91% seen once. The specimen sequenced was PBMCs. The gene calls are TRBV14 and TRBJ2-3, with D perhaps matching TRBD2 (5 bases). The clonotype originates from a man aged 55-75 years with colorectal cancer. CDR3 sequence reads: CASSQYPGSTDTQYF. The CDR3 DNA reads TGTGCCAGCAGCCAATACCCGGGGAGCACAGATACGCAGTATTTT. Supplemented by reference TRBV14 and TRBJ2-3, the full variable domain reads EAGVTQFPSHSVIEKGQTVTLRCDPISGHDNLYWYRRVMGKEIKFLLHFVKESKQDESGMPNNRFLAERTGGTYSTLKVQPAELEDSGVYFCASSQYPGSTDTQYFGPGTRLTVL.